This T cell receptor beta chain came from a study of T cells after yellow fever vaccination. Study-wide findings and caveats: The study noted that FACS-sorted repertoires could contain abundant clonotypes contaminating from the bulk population. A minor fraction of clonotypes spanned both CD4 and CD8 compartments. Most clones from primary vaccination resurfaced after the booster (around 95% CD4, about 91% CD8).

UMIs and a universal primer site were added when TCR cDNA was made by 5'RACE template switching. TCRdb fed the 5' RACE reads into MiXCR, producing one record per CDR3 protein. This table holds about 300,000 distinct CDR3 sequences, approximately 8% found once. This clonotype has only a few counts. Its antigen is not known. This sample comprised CD4+ T cells sorted from PBMCs, obtained 5 days after the yellow fever booster vaccination. This sequence was found in a man younger than 30 who received the YFV17D yellow fever vaccine.

The CDR3: CASSLARVTGELFF. The CDR3 coding sequence is TGTGCCAGCAGCTTAGCAAGAGTGACCGGGGAGCTGTTTTTT. V and J are TRBV7-6 and TRBJ2-2, with no clear D. The germline V and J ends were trimmed by 0 bases and 5 bases, with 7 bases remaining between them. CDR3 size: 14 residues. CDR1 is SGHVS, CDR2 FNYEAQ, per germline. Combining the CDR3 with reference TRBV7-6 and TRBJ2-2 gives the whole variable domain GAGVSQSPRYKVTKRGQDVALRCDPISGHVSLYWYRQALGQGPEFLTYFNYEAQQDKSGLPNDRFSAERPEGSISTLTIQRTEQRDSAMYRCASSLARVTGELFFGEGSRLTVL.